This TCR beta chain was documented in a study of T cell repertoires in cytomegalovirus infection. Study-level information: CMV infection and matching HLA type were both indicated by public TCR beta signatures.

For this clonotype: Its antigen is not identified.

Each CDR3 protein is one row after TCRdb ran MiXCR on the reads. Among around 430,000 distinct CDR3 sequences listed, approximately 46% were seen once. Study findings and constraints: CMV-specific HLA-C-restricted TCR beta clonotypes dominated the ex vivo response.

The V and J ends lost 6 bases and 7 bases respectively, with 19 bases between them. This CDR3 comprises 14 residues. CDR1 and CDR2 from the germline V gene are LGHNT and FRNRAP. The sample was cultured PBMCs, taken from culture after CMV antigen stimulation. The chain uses TRBV12-5 and TRBJ2-7; D may be TRBD2 (5 bases). The TCR sequence derives from a human donor in good health (CMV status not recorded). Some clones in this sample may be carry-over from other donors' samples. CDR3 bases: TGTGCTAGTGGGCTTCTAAGTATTACGGGGGAGCAGTACTTC. This gives the protein CASGLLSITGEQYF.